Listed below are T cell receptor beta chains from one sample, sequenced in a study of CD8+ T cells in alopecia areata. Clones were sequenced by immunoSEQ multiplex PCR, and TCRdb holds only the in-frame ones, with some missing. The data contain about 200,000 clones, just under 65% of them singletons. This specimen was CD4+ T cells sorted from blood, taken between weeks 47 and 50, from a patient treated with tofacitinib. These receptor sequences come from a human donor with alopecia areata. Each CDR3 is given with its conserved first and last residue. The D gene is left open where the match is weak. Size tells how often a clone was seen (once, few, many) or the class of an expanded clone, and some rows leave it out.

j_call d_call v_call clone_size cdr3_aa
TRBJ2-3 TRBD2 TRBV7-8 . CASSLGLAADTQYF
TRBJ2-5 . TRBV29-1 . CSVALTGFSQETQYF
TRBJ2-3 . TRBV5-6 . CASSSVKGRTDTQYF
TRBJ1-1 . TRBV10-3 . CAISESTGIGAGLAAFF
TRBJ2-6 . TRBV30 . CAWSGQSGANVLTF
TRBJ2-5 TRBD1 TRBV5-1 . CASSSTGGGETQYF
TRBJ2-5 . TRBV29-1 . CSVVEGLETQYF
TRBJ1-1 . TRBV20-1 . CSAPINTEAFF
TRBJ2-5 . TRBV11-2 . CASSPLLRGETQYF
TRBJ2-7 . TRBV6-6 . CASQHPPPGEQYF
TRBJ1-2 . TRBV30 once CAWSVNGNYGYTF
TRBJ1-5 . TRBV30 . CAWSRGENQPQHF
TRBJ1-5 . TRBV29-1 . CSVRTYGNQPQHF
TRBJ2-5 TRBD1 TRBV28 many CASSLIGDRERGNQYF
TRBJ2-1 TRBD1 TRBV7-2 . CAIRQGLHEQFF
TRBJ2-7 . TRBV9 . CASSVGGGTSYEQYF
TRBJ2-7 TRBD1 TRBV2 few CASSEDRGWDEQYF
TRBJ2-7 . TRBV29-1 . CSVDYSPGEQYF
TRBJ2-3 TRBD2 TRBV19 . CASSGTSGGAADTQYF
TRBJ2-3 . TRBV7-8 . CASSLEGASTDTQYF
TRBJ2-1 TRBD2 TRBV29-1 once CSVGTSDYNEQFF
TRBJ1-6 . TRBV19 . CASSIEGRHSPLHF
TRBJ2-5 . TRBV5-1 . CASSTQGRETQYF
TRBJ1-5 . TRBV27 . CASSLWAGSNQPQHF
TRBJ2-2 . TRBV29-1 . CSVDGPGELFF
TRBJ2-3 . TRBV29-1 . CSVDRATSTDTQYF
TRBJ2-1 . TRBV30 . CAWRQGSSSSSYNEQFF
TRBJ2-7 . TRBV5-1 . CASSLQQGEQYF
TRBJ2-5 . TRBV27 few CASSLRATVNIETQYF
TRBJ1-5 . TRBV6-5 few CASRTTANSNQPQHF
TRBJ2-5 TRBD1 TRBV25-1 once CASSESDRVGETQYF
TRBJ2-6 . TRBV7-2 few CASSPQGGSGANVLTF
TRBJ2-1 . TRBV6-1 few CASSEAGWRSLRGEQFF
TRBJ2-7 . TRBV7-3 . CASSLFRATENEQYF
TRBJ1-1 . TRBV4-3 few CARAPRDTLNTEAFF
TRBJ1-2 . TRBV5-6 . CASSSGYGYTF
TRBJ2-5 TRBD1 TRBV5-1 . CASSLQTGGRETQYF
TRBJ2-5 TRBD2 TRBV4-3 . CASSQEPGGETQYF
TRBJ1-6 . TRBV12-5 once CASGPPMAPSNSPLHF
TRBJ1-5 . TRBV30 . CAWSVGGSSNQPQHF
TRBJ2-3 . TRBV5-1 . CASTRGPGEDTQYF
TRBJ2-7 . TRBV25-1 . CASRGTTYEQYF
TRBJ1-2 . TRBV9 . CASSPQTANYGYTF
TRBJ2-1 . TRBV15 . CATSRDRSINEQFF
TRBJ1-6 . TRBV6-1 . CASSESGALHF